Below are 21 T cell receptor beta chains sequenced from a single sample in a study of blood T cell repertoires in COVID-19. Generated by immunoSEQ multiplex PCR, the TCRdb table keeps only in-frame clones and is missing some. The sample shows 200,000 or so clones, roughly 80% of them seen only once. The material sequenced was peripheral blood. Receptors were obtained from a woman in her thirties with acute or convalescent COVID-19.

With regard to this clone: A much larger clone lies a single base off, so this may be a read error. The chain uses TRBV7-2 and TRBJ2-7; tentative D call: TRBD1 (5 bases). The CDR3 extends over 12 amino acids. Germline CDR1 is SGHTA and CDR2 is FQGNSA. V was trimmed by 2 bases and J by 3 bases, leaving 5 bases between them. The CDR3 region has the DNA TGTGCCAGCAGCTTAAGGGGCTACGAGCAGTACTTC. Translation: CASSLRGYEQYF.

This chain joins TRBV11-1 and TRBJ1-1; D is uncertain. The CDR3 contains 13 residues. In germline, CDR1 is SGHAT, CDR2 FQDESV (reference sequence). Trimming took 2 bases from V and 4 from J, leaving 8 bases between them. Written as DNA, the CDR3 is TGTGCCAGCAGCTTACACAGCATCACTGAAGCTTTCTTT. It specifies CASSLHSITEAFF. The whole variable domain, remainder taken from reference TRBV11-1 and TRBJ1-1, is EAEVAQSPRYKITEKSQAVAFWCDPISGHATLYWYRQILGQGPELLVQFQDESVVDDSQLPKDRFSAERLKGVDSTLKIQPAELGDSAMYLCASSLHSITEAFFGQGTRLTVV.

The chain has TRBV3-1 (or the pseudogene TRBV3-2) and TRBJ1-6, with D perhaps TRBD1 (6 bases). The ends were cut back, 1 base at V and 6 bases at J, with 10 bases in the middle. Germline CDR1 reads LGHDT; CDR2 reads YNNKEL (reference sequence). The CDR3 length is 15 residues. CDR3 nucleotide sequence: TGTGCCAGCAGCCAAGCCCGCAGGGGTAATTCACCCCTCCACTTT. Protein sequence: CASSQARRGNSPLHF.

This clone was counted once. This chain connects TRBV2 to TRBJ2-7; 7 nucleotides agree with TRBD1. This CDR3 comprises 13 residues. J was trimmed by 0 bases and V by 8 bases; bases with no gene match: 4. Germline assignment: CDR1 SNHLY and CDR2 FYNNEI. CDR3 in amino acids: CASGGQVSYEQYF. CDR3 DNA: TGTGCCAGCGGTGGACAGGTCTCCTACGAGCAGTACTTC.

V gene TRBV7-2 combines with J gene TRBJ2-1; 7 bases line up with TRBD1. The CDR3 is 17 residues long. Germline-derived CDR1 and CDR2 are SGHTA and FQGNSA. Unmatched junction bases numbered 6, after V lost 1 base and J lost 0 bases. CDR3 bases: TGTGCCAGCAGCTTAGTGGGCGCAGGGGGCTCCTACAATGAGCAGTTCTTC. Its protein is CASSLVGAGGSYNEQFF.

CDR3 nucleotide sequence: TGTGCCAGCAGCTTAGCGCCAGGCGATAGCAATCAGCCCCAGCATTTT. Translation gives CASSLAPGDSNQPQHF. The chain uses TRBV7-8 and TRBJ1-5, with D hard to call. The V end was cut by 0 bases, the J end by 0 bases, with 9 bases between. CDR3 size: 16 residues. From germline, CDR1 is SGHVS and CDR2 FQNEAQ.

The chain links TRBV3-1 (or the pseudogene TRBV3-2) to TRBJ2-5, with 14 positions matching TRBD2. The CDR3 sequence is 18 residues long. J lost 5 bases, V lost 1 base, and 9 bases had no gene match. Germline assignment: CDR1 LGHDT and CDR2 YNNKEL (reference sequence). The CDR3 is CASSQGGLAGALGETQYF. The CDR3 DNA follows: TGTGCCAGCAGCCAAGGGGGACTAGCGGGAGCTCTGGGGGAGACCCAGTACTTC.

The chain links TRBV6-5 to TRBJ1-6; possibly TRBD1 for D (5 bases). The ends were cut back, 6 bases at V and 8 bases at J, with 8 bases in the middle. Germline assignment: CDR1 MNHEY and CDR2 SVGAGI. The CDR3 sequence is 12 residues long. The DNA for the CDR3 is TGTGCCAGCAGCAGGGCGGATTCACCCCTCCACTTT. Protein: CASSRADSPLHF.

This clone was counted a few times. The chain recombines TRBV9 with TRBJ2-3, with D possibly matching TRBD2 (6 bases). CDR3 length: 10 residues. V shed 7 bases and J shed 6 bases, with 6 bases lying between them. The V gene's germline CDR1 is SGDLS and CDR2 YYNGEE. The chain's CDR3 is CASGGDTQYF. The CDR3 bases are TGTGCCAGCGGAGGGGATACGCAGTATTTT.

The gene calls are TRBV11-2 and TRBJ1-4; TRBD1 might be the D (5 bases). V lost 2 bases to trimming and J lost 8 bases, with 15 bases between them. CDR1 is SGHAT, CDR2 FQNNGV, per germline. The CDR3 extends over 15 amino acids. CDR3 coding DNA: TGTGCCAGCAGCTTAAGGTGGCAGGGAGGGGAAAAACTGTTTTTT. Protein product: CASSLRWQGGEKLFF.

The chain links TRBV6-5 to TRBJ2-4, with 7 bases fitting TRBD1. V trimming: 6 bases; J trimming: 7 bases; junction bases outside the gene matches: 9. The CDR3 is 14 amino acids. The germline V gene encodes CDR1 MNHEY and CDR2 SVGAGI. The CDR3 DNA follows: TGTGCCAGCAGAATGACAGGGTACCCCAACATTCAGTACTTC. This gives the protein CASRMTGYPNIQYF.

V usage is TRBV25-1 and J usage is TRBJ2-5; 10 nucleotides line up with TRBD2. V dropped 3 bases and J dropped 2; count of bases not matched to a gene: 6. Germline-derived CDR1 and CDR2 are MGHDK and SYGVNS. This CDR3 is 16 amino acids long. The CDR3, as DNA: TGTGCCAGCAGTGATTTCACTAGCGGGGTACAAGAGACCCAGTACTTC. Translated, it gives CASSDFTSGVQETQYF.

The V and J genes are TRBV5-1 and TRBJ2-5; 7 bases are a match to TRBD1. The CDR3 contains 16 residues. CDR1 is SGHRS, CDR2 YFSETQ, per germline. The ends lost 0 bases at V and 4 bases at J; junction bases unmatched: 9. CDR3 region: CASSLVSGQVSETQYF. The CDR3 DNA reads as TGCGCCAGCAGCTTGGTTTCAGGACAGGTGTCAGAGACCCAGTACTTC.

The J gene is TRBJ2-3, the V gene TRBV3-1 (or the pseudogene TRBV3-2); TRBD2 matches 9 bases. Germline values: CDR1 LGHDT, CDR2 YNNKEL (reference sequence). The ends lost 6 bases at V and 8 bases at J; junction bases unmatched: 6. The CDR3 runs to 13 residues. As DNA, the CDR3 is TGTGCCAGCAGGGGACTAGCCGAAGGTACGCAGTATTTT. It specifies CASRGLAEGTQYF.

J is TRBJ2-2 and V is TRBV28, with D hard to call. The germline gives CDR1 MDHEN, CDR2 SYDVKM. V dropped 7 bases and J dropped 5 bases, with 5 bases sitting between them. The CDR3 has 11 residues. The CDR3 sequence: CASTRTGELFF. In DNA form, the CDR3 reads TGTGCCAGCACCCGGACCGGGGAGCTGTTTTTT.

This clone has more than one count but fewer than ten. V usage is TRBV7-8 and J usage is TRBJ1-5; tentative D call: TRBD1 (6 bases). CDR1 and CDR2 from the germline V gene are SGHVS and FQNEAQ. The germline V and J ends were trimmed by 7 bases and 3 bases, with 19 bases remaining between them. CDR3 length: 16 amino acids. CDR3 region: CASTQGAGVVNQPQHF. CDR3 in DNA: TGTGCCAGCACCCAAGGAGCAGGGGTCGTCAATCAGCCCCAGCATTTT.

The CDR3 DNA reads TGTGCCAGCAGCTTCTACAGGGTTGGGACTGAAGCTTTCTTT. It codes for CASSFYRVGTEAFF. The chain has TRBV5-8 and TRBJ1-1; TRBD1 might be the D (6 bases). The ends were cut back, 2 bases at V and 5 bases at J, with 13 bases in the middle. The CDR3 contains 14 residues. Germline assignment: CDR1 SGHTS and CDR2 YDEGEE.

The V and J genes are TRBV27 and TRBJ1-5, with 7 nucleotides matching TRBD1. CDR3 size: 14 residues. The ends lost 5 bases at V and 6 bases at J; junction bases unmatched: 7. CDR1 is MNHEY and CDR2 is SMNVEV in the germline V gene (reference sequence). The CDR3 loop is CASSPRQGGQPQHF. The CDR3 bases are TGTGCCAGCAGTCCGAGACAGGGAGGTCAGCCCCAGCATTTT.

This clone was counted between two and nine times. The CDR3 region has the DNA TGTGCCAGCAGCTTGTTGACAAGGCGGGACACTGAAGCTTTCTTT. This translates into CASSLLTRRDTEAFF. This chain links TRBV11-2 with TRBJ1-1, with D uncertain. V was trimmed by 3 bases and J by 3 bases, leaving 14 bases between them. Germline V gene data show CDR1 as SGHAT and CDR2 as FQNNGV. This CDR3 has 15 residues.

The V gene is TRBV13, the J gene TRBJ1-6, with D possibly matching TRBD1 (5 bases). V was cut by 2 bases and J by 7 bases, with 9 bases left in between. The length of the CDR3 is 14 residues. Germline-derived CDR1 and CDR2 are PRHDT and FYEKMQ (reference sequence). CDR3 sequence (DNA): TGTGCCAGCAGCTTACAGGGAGGGAATTCACCCCTCCACTTT. Amino acid sequence: CASSLQGGNSPLHF.

The V call is TRBV6-5, the J call TRBJ1-5; TRBD1 matches 7 bases. The V gene's germline CDR1 is MNHEY and CDR2 SVGAGI. The CDR3 is 13 amino acids. Trimming removed 10 bases from V and 4 bases from J; junction bases left unmatched: 7. The CDR3 DNA follows: TGTGCCACGGGGACAGAAAGAAATCAGCCCCAGCATTTT. The encoded protein is CATGTERNQPQHF.